This T cell receptor (beta chain) derives from a study of T cell responses to AZD1222 COVID-19 vaccine. Study-level findings and limits: Regions 160-218 and 743-854 dominated among vaccine-associated CD4 TCRs spanning spike.

The CDR3 runs 15 residues. Germline CDR1 is SGHDT and CDR2 is YYEEEE. Trimming took 3 bases from V and 2 from J, leaving 11 bases between them. Note on this clone: Its antigen is as yet unknown.

Measured with immunoSEQ multiplex PCR; TCRdb has only the in-frame clones, and not every one. The sample has under 130,000 clones, around 90% seen once; the top ten hold roughly 1.2%. The specimen comprised peripheral blood, sampled on day 0 of AZD1222 vaccination. The origin of this receptor is an adult in good health. The V call is TRBV5-6, the J call TRBJ1-4; D is ambiguous. The CDR3 DNA reads TGTGCCAGCAGCTCTAGGATATACACTAATGAAAAACTGTTTTTT. It encodes CASSSRIYTNEKLFF.